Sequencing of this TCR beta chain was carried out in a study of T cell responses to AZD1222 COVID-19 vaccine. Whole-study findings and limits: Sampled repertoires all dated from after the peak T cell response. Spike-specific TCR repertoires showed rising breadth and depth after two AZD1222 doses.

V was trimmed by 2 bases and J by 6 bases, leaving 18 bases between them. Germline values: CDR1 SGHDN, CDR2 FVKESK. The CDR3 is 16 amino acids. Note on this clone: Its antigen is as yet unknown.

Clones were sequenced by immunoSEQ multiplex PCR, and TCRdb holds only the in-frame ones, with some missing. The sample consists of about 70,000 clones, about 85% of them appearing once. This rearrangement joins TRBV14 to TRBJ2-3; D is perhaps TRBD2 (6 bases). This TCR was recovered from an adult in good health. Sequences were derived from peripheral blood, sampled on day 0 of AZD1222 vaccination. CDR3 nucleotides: TGTGCCAGCAGCCAACGCGAAGGCACTAGCTATGATACGCAGTATTTT. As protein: CASSQREGTSYDTQYF.